One sample yielded the 23 T cell receptor beta chains listed below, sequenced in a study of cytomegalovirus exposure and HLA in healthy donors. The PCR contained 60 Vbeta and 13 Jbeta primers. Assay used: immunoSEQ multiplex PCR; TCRdb lists only in-frame clones, some missing. The repertoire table contains 150,000 to 200,000 clones. Sequenced sample: PBMCs. These receptors originate from a man aged 25-45 years in good health and CMV-seronegative.

Turning to this clone: Given the absence of the conserved phenylalanine or tryptophan at the CDR3 end, a read error is likely. The CDR3 DNA sequence: TGTGCCAGCATCGGAGGGGGGGAAGCTTTCCTT. It is translated as CASIGGGEAFL. The chain recombines TRBV25-1 with TRBJ1-1, with a tentative D call TRBD1 (6 bases). Germline V gives CDR1 MGHDK, CDR2 SYGVNS. V was trimmed by 7 bases and J by 8 bases, leaving 11 bases between them. The CDR3 is made up of 11 amino acids.

The rearrangement joins TRBV7-9 to TRBJ1-2; 8 nucleotides align to TRBD1. The junction had 10 bases not matched to a gene; V was cut back by 5 bases and J by 8 bases. Per germline, CDR1 SEHNR and CDR2 FQNEAQ (reference sequence). This CDR3 region has 14 residues. CDR3 region: CASSRTQGARGYTF. The CDR3 bases are TGTGCCAGCAGCCGAACGCAGGGGGCACGGGGCTACACCTTC.

J is TRBJ2-7 and V is TRBV7-3; 7 positions agree with TRBD1. The V gene end was trimmed by 4 bases and the J gene end by 2 bases; junction bases not matched to a gene: 5. Germline loops: CDR1 SGHTA, CDR2 FQGTGA. CDR3 length: 14 amino acids. The CDR3 here is CASSYGDSPYEQYF. The CDR3 nucleotides read TGTGCCAGCAGCTACGGGGACAGCCCCTACGAGCAGTACTTC.

The gene calls are TRBV5-4 and TRBJ2-5; D perhaps matches TRBD1 (5 bases). The CDR3 has 14 residues. Germline V lookup: CDR1 SGHNT, CDR2 YYREEE (reference sequence). With 0 bases removed from V and 2 bases from J, the gap between germline ends came to 8 bases. This CDR3 is CASSLVRGQETQYF. As DNA, the CDR3 is TGTGCCAGCAGCTTGGTTAGGGGACAAGAGACCCAGTACTTC.

This sequence joins TRBV29-1 and TRBJ1-2; possible D gene TRBD1, 5 bases. Germline V gives CDR1 SQVTM, CDR2 ANQGSEA. V lost 7 bases and J 8 bases, leaving 14 bases between the germline ends. This CDR3 region has 11 residues. CDR3 sequence (DNA): TGCAGCGCCGGCAGGGTCGGGGGCTACACCTTC. Translation: CSAGRVGGYTF.

This chain uses TRBV11-3 with TRBJ2-5; TRBD2 aligns across 8 bases. CDR1 and CDR2 (germline): SGHNT, YENEEA. V lost 0 bases, J lost 7 bases, and 10 bases stayed unmatched. CDR3 length: 16 residues. The CDR3 DNA reads as TGTGCCAGCAGCTTAGATCTCACTAGCGGAGGGGGGACCCAGTACTTC. It is translated as CASSLDLTSGGGTQYF.

Details on this clone: The junction shows a germline mismatch at one end, possibly a read error. The sample carries other DNA sequences with the same CDR3. The chain links TRBV13 to TRBJ2-5, with 7 bases that match TRBD2. This CDR3 comprises 13 residues. CDR1 PRHDT and CDR2 FYEKMQ come from the germline V gene (reference sequence). Written as DNA, the CDR3 is TGCGCCAGCAGCCCCGGGGGGCAAGAGACCCAGTACTTC. It codes for CASSPGGQETQYF. The full variable domain, its missing parts supplied by reference TRBV13 and TRBJ2-5, is AAGVIQSPRHLIKEKRETATLKCYPIPRHDTVYWYQQGPGQDPQFLISFYEKMQSDKGSIPDRFSAQQFSDYHSELNMSSLELGDSALYFCASSPGGQETQYFGPGTRLLVL.

The chain carries TRBV7-2 and TRBJ1-3; D remains unclear. The V gene's germline CDR1 is SGHTA and CDR2 FQGNSA. Trimming took off 3 bases at V and 7 bases at J, with 13 bases between the two ends. The CDR3 is 14 amino acids. CDR3 nucleotide sequence: TGTGCCAGCAGCTTCGCAGGAGGACCTAACACCATATATTTT. Its translation: CASSFAGGPNTIYF.

The V gene is TRBV7-9, the J gene TRBJ2-7; tentatively, D is TRBD2 (6 bases). Germline lookup yields CDR1 SEHNR and CDR2 FQNEAQ (reference sequence). This CDR3 is built from 13 residues. Trimming left V 2 bases short and J 6 bases short, with 11 bases between. The CDR3 DNA follows: TGTGCCAGCAGCTTAAGTGTCGGGGGCGAGCAGTACTTC. Translation: CASSLSVGGEQYF. The variable domain in full, completed from reference TRBV7-9 and TRBJ2-7, reads DTGVSQNPRHKITKRGQNVTFRCDPISEHNRLYWYRQTLGQGPEFLTYFQNEAQLEKSRLLSDRFSAERPKGSFSTLEIQRTEQGDSAMYLCASSLSVGGEQYFGPGTRLTVT.

The chain links TRBV5-1 to TRBJ2-5; TRBD1 agrees at 8 bases. V lost 4 bases, J lost 1 base, and 3 bases stayed unmatched. The CDR3 is 14 residues long. Germline V gives CDR1 SGHRS, CDR2 YFSETQ. The CDR3 nucleotides are TGCGCCAGCAGCACGGGGACAGGCCAAGAGACCCAGTACTTC. Translating gives CASSTGTGQETQYF.

The DNA for the CDR3 is TGCGCCAGCAGCTTGGGGCACGCGGGAGATATAAATGAGCAGTTCTTC. Its protein is CASSLGHAGDINEQFF. The chain couples TRBV5-1 to TRBJ2-1, with TRBD2 matching 7 bases. Germline V gene data show CDR1 as SGHRS and CDR2 as YFSETQ. The J segment lost 7 bases and the V segment lost 0 bases, leaving 10 bases of the junction unmatched. CDR3 length: 16 residues.

This chain joins TRBV2 and TRBJ1-1, with 10 bases matching TRBD1. V dropped 6 bases and J dropped 5; count of bases not matched to a gene: 3. The CDR3 contains 13 residues. Germline CDR1 SNHLY, CDR2 FYNNEI. The CDR3 nucleotides are TGTGCCAGCAGCGGACAGGGGGGAACTGAAGCTTTCTTT. Its translation: CASSGQGGTEAFF.

The rearrangement joins TRBV7-2 to TRBJ1-2; TRBD1 is a possible D gene (6 bases). Trimming stripped 5 bases from V and 5 bases from J, with 15 bases between. Germline CDR1 and CDR2: SGHTA and FQGNSA. The CDR3 length is 14 residues. The CDR3 nucleotides read TGTGCCAGCAGCCCGGACAGCCTTGGGTATGGCTACACCTTC. This sequence encodes CASSPDSLGYGYTF.

The chain joins TRBV5-1 to TRBJ1-1; D ambiguous. CDR1 is SGHRS and CDR2 is YFSETQ in the germline V gene. CDR3 length: 17 residues. V was trimmed by 0 bases and J by 4 bases, leaving 19 bases between them. The CDR3 nucleotides read TGCGCCAGCAGCTTGGTGCGGTTTGAGGCCCTTGGCACTGAAGCTTTCTTT. Protein sequence: CASSLVRFEALGTEAFF.

The chain recombines TRBV29-1 with TRBJ2-2; 8 bases fit TRBD1. CDR3 length: 16 amino acids. Per the germline V gene, CDR1 is SQVTM and CDR2 is ANQGSEA. V was pared by 4 bases and J by 3 bases, with 10 bases of the junction left unmatched. The CDR3 loop reads CSVARRTGRDTGELFF. The DNA of the CDR3 is TGCAGCGTTGCCCGACGGACAGGGCGGGACACCGGGGAGCTGTTTTTT.

The chain links TRBV7-2 to TRBJ2-1, with 9 bases identical to TRBD2. Trimming at V came to 1 base and at J to 9 bases, leaving 10 bases not matched to a gene. CDR1 and CDR2 from the germline V gene are SGHTA and FQGNSA. The CDR3 is 16 amino acids. The CDR3 here is CASSLVGGRGISEQFF. In DNA form, the CDR3 reads TGTGCCAGCAGCTTAGTAGGCGGGAGGGGGATAAGTGAGCAGTTCTTC.

The rearrangement links TRBV18 to TRBJ1-5, with D perhaps TRBD1 (5 bases). There are 14 residues in the CDR3. V shed 3 bases and J shed 7 bases, with 13 bases lying between them. CDR1 is KGHSH and CDR2 is LQKENI in the germline V gene. The CDR3 loop reads CASSPTREGQPQHF. CDR3 in DNA: TGTGCCAGCTCACCGACAAGGGAGGGGCAGCCCCAGCATTTT.

V and J are TRBV11-2 and TRBJ1-5; D might be TRBD1 (5 bases). CDR1 is SGHAT, CDR2 FQNNGV, per germline. The CDR3 is made up of 13 amino acids. V lost 3 bases, J lost 4 bases, and 7 bases lay in between. CDR3 nucleotides: TGTGCCAGCAGCTTGGGGCGGAATCAGCCCCAGCATTTT. The encoded protein is CASSLGRNQPQHF.

The chain combines TRBV27 with TRBJ2-3; 14 bases match TRBD2. Germline CDR1 is MNHEY and CDR2 is SMNVEV (reference sequence). V was pared by 2 bases and J by 4 bases, with 5 bases of the junction left unmatched. The CDR3 extends over 17 amino acids. In nucleotides, the CDR3 is TGTGCCAGCAGTTTAGTGGGACTAGCGGGAGTGGCAGATACGCAGTATTTT. Residues: CASSLVGLAGVADTQYF.

The chain recombines TRBV6-5 with TRBJ2-3; D is undetermined. V lost 6 bases, J lost 0 bases, and 10 bases lay in between. Looked up from germline, CDR1 is MNHEY and CDR2 is SVGAGI. The CDR3 runs to 14 residues. The CDR3: CASSKRSSTDTQYF. CDR3 bases: TGTGCCAGCAGCAAGAGGTCTAGCACAGATACGCAGTATTTT.

V is TRBV13 and J is TRBJ2-3; D is undetermined. Germline V lookup: CDR1 PRHDT, CDR2 FYEKMQ (reference sequence). This CDR3 is built from 15 residues. Trimming removed 1 base from V and 4 bases from J, with 12 bases in between. In DNA, the CDR3 is TGTGCCAGCAGCTTAGCAATCCTAGACGCAGATACGCAGTATTTT. This codes for CASSLAILDADTQYF. The variable domain in full, with the rest retrieved from reference TRBV13 and TRBJ2-3, is AAGVIQSPRHLIKEKRETATLKCYPIPRHDTVYWYQQGPGQDPQFLISFYEKMQSDKGSIPDRFSAQQFSDYHSELNMSSLELGDSALYFCASSLAILDADTQYFGPGTRLTVL.

This chain uses TRBV5-1 with TRBJ1-3, with 9 positions matching TRBD1. The CDR3 loop spans 16 amino acids. The V gene end was trimmed by 4 bases and the J gene end by 3 bases; junction bases not matched to a gene: 8. Germline V gene data show CDR1 as SGHRS and CDR2 as YFSETQ. For the CDR3, the DNA is TGCGCCAGCAGCGCCAGGACGGGACAGGGTGGAAACACCATATATTTT. Amino acid sequence: CASSARTGQGGNTIYF.

The V gene is TRBV10-3, the J gene TRBJ2-3; D might be TRBD1 (5 bases). The CDR3 loop spans 14 amino acids. Trimming shortened V by 3 bases and J by 1 base, and 8 bases separated the two germline ends. Germline loops: CDR1 ENHRY, CDR2 SYGVKD. This chain's CDR3 is CAISDGQRTDTQYF. CDR3 in DNA: TGTGCCATCAGTGATGGACAACGCACAGATACGCAGTATTTT.